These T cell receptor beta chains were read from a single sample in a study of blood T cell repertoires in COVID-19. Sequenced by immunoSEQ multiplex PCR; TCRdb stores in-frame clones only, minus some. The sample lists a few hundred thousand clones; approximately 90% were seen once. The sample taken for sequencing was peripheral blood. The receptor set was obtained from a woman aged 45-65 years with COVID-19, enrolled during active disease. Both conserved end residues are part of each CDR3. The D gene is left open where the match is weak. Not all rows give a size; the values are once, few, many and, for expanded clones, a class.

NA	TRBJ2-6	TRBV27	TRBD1	TGTGCCAGCAGTTTCTTCAGGGACAGACCCCCTGGGGCCAACGTCCTGACTTTC	CASSFFRDRPPGANVLTF
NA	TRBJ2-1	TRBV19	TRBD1	TGTGCCAGTAGTAGGGACAGGGGGGCGATTTCCAATGAGCAGTTCTTC	CASSRDRGAISNEQFF
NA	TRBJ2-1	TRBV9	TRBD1	TGTGCCAGCAGCGTAGCAGGGGGCTCCTACAATGAGCAGTTCTTC	CASSVAGGSYNEQFF
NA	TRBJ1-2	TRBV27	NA	TGTGCCAGCAGTTTTCCGGGGGGCCGGGGCTACACCTTC	CASSFPGGRGYTF
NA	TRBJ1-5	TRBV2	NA	TGTGCCAGCAGTGTAGACCAGGGTGGGAAGCCCCAGCATTTT	CASSVDQGGKPQHF
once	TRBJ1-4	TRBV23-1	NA	TGCGCCAGCAGTCAATTAGACCCCAGGCTGTCTGGTGAAAAACTGTTTTTT	CASSQLDPRLSGEKLFF
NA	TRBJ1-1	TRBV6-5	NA	TGTGCCAGCAGCGGGAGGGGCGGGACTGAAGCTTTCTTT	CASSGRGGTEAFF
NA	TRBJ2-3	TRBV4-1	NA	TGCGCCAGCAGCCAAAGGGCGGGGATCACAGATACGCAGTATTTT	CASSQRAGITDTQYF
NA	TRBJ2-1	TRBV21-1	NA	TGTGCCAGCTCCCCTAGGTACAATGAGCAGTTCTTC	CASSPRYNEQFF
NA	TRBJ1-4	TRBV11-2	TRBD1	TGTGCCAGCAGCGCCAGGACAGGACTTAATGAAAAACTGTTTTTT	CASSARTGLNEKLFF
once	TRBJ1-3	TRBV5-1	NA	TGCGCCAGCAGCTTGGCCGGGGAGGGAGCTGGAAACACCATATATTTT	CASSLAGEGAGNTIYF
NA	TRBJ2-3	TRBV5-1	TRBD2	TGCGCCAGCAGCCAGTCCCGTTTAGCGGGGGGGTACACAGATACGCAGTATTTT	CASSQSRLAGGYTDTQYF
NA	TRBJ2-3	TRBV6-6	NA	TGTGCCAGCAGTCGTCAATCGGGATCCACAGATACGCAGTATTTT	CASSRQSGSTDTQYF
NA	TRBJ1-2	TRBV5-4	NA	TGTGCCAGCAGCTCCGGACAGAAGTATGGCTACACCTTC	CASSSGQKYGYTF
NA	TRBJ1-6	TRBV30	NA	TGTGCCTCCTCCGCCCGGGGACTAAATAATTCACCCCTCCACTTT	CASSARGLNNSPLHF
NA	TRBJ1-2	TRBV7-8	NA	TGTGCCAGCAGCTTGGGCAGTCTGGGCTATGGCTACACCTTC	CASSLGSLGYGYTF
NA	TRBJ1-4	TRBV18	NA	TGTGCCAGCACTGGCGGGACGCGGGTAGAAAAACTGTTTTTT	CASTGGTRVEKLFF
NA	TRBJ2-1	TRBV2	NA	TGTGCCAGCAGTGCCCTCCGGTCGGGTGAGCAGTTCTTC	CASSALRSGEQFF
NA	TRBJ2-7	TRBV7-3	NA	TGTGCCAGCAGCTTAGATACAGGGCCCTACGAGCAGTACTTC	CASSLDTGPYEQYF
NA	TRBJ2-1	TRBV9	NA	TGTGCCAGCGGTACCTCGACAGTAAACTATGAGCAGTTCTTC	CASGTSTVNYEQFF
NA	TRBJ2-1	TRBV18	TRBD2	TGTGCCAGCTCACCTTCGGGGGGGCGGATTGAGCAGTTCTTC	CASSPSGGRIEQFF
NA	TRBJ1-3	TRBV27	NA	TGTGCCAGCAGCGCCCATACAGGGTCAGGTGGAAACACCATATATTTT	CASSAHTGSGGNTIYF
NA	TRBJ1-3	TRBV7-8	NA	TGTGCCAGCAGCTTAGGGGGGGGCGACTCTGGAAACACCATATATTTT	CASSLGGGDSGNTIYF
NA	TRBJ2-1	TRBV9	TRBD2	TGTGCCAGCAGCCAGGGTAGCGGGGGGCTTTACAATGAGCAGTTCTTC	CASSQGSGGLYNEQFF
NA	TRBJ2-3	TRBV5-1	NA	TGCGCCAGCAGCTTGGGCGCAGATACGCAGTATTTT	CASSLGADTQYF
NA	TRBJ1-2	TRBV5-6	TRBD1	TGTGCCAGCAGCCGAGGGACAGGGAAGGCCTATGGCTACACCTTC	CASSRGTGKAYGYTF
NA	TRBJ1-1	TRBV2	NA	TGTGCCAGCAAAGTACGGGGGGTCGGGGGCACTGAAGCTTTCTTT	CASKVRGVGGTEAFF
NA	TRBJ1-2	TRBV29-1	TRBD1	TGCAGCGTGGTATCAGGGGGCGGGAAGGATGGCTACACCTTC	CSVVSGGGKDGYTF
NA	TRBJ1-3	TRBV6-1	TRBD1	TGTGCCAGCAGTGAAAGGGGGCGCGGAAACACCATATATTTT	CASSERGRGNTIYF
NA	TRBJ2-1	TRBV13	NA	TGTGCCAGCAGCTTCGACAGGACGGATGAGCAGTTCTTC	CASSFDRTDEQFF
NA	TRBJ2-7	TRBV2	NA	TGTGCCACTAGGGGGGGGGCCTCCTACGAGCAGTACTTC	CATRGGASYEQYF
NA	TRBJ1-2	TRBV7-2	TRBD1	TGTGCCAGCAGCTCGACAGGGGGAAGCTATGGCTACACCTTC	CASSSTGGSYGYTF